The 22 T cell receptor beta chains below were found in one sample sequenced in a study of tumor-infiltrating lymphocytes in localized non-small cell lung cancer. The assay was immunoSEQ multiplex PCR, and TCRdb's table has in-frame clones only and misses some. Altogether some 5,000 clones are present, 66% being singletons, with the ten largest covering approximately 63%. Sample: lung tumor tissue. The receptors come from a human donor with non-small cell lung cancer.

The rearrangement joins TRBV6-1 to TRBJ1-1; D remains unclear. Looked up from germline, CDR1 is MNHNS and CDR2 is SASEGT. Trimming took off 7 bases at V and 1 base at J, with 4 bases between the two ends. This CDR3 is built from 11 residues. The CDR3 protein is CASTRNTEAFF. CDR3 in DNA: TGTGCCAGCACCAGGAACACTGAAGCTTTCTTT.

The chain's CDR3 is CASSQTDTQYF. CDR3 DNA: TGTGCCAGCAGTCAAACAGATACGCAGTATTTT. The chain recombines TRBV2 with TRBJ2-3; D gene uncertain. Per germline, CDR1 SNHLY and CDR2 FYNNEI. The CDR3 is 11 residues long. Trimming cost V 5 bases and J 3 bases, with 3 bases left between them.

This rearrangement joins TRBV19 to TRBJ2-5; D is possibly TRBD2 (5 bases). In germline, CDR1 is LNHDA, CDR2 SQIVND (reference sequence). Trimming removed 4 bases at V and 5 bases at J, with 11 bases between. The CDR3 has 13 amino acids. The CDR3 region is CASSSRRGETQYF. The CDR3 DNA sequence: TGTGCCAGTAGTAGTAGGAGAGGGGAGACCCAGTACTTC.

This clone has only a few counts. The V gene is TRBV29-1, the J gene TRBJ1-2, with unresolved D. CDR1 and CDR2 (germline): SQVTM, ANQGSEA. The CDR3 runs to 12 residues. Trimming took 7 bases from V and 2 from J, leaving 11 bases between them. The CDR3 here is CSAEWENYGYTF. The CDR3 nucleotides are TGCAGCGCGGAGTGGGAGAACTATGGCTACACCTTC.

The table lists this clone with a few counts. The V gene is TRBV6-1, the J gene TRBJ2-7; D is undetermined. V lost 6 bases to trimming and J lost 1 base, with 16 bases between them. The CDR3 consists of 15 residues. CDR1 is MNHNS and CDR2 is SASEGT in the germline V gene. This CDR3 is CASRVYRGESYEQYF. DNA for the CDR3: TGTGCCAGCAGGGTATACAGAGGAGAATCCTACGAGCAGTACTTC.

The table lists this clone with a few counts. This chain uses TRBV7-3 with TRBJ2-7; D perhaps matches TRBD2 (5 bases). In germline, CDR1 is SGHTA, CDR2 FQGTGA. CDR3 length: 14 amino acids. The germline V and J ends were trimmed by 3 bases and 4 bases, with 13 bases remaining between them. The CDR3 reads CASSFRVGEYEQYF. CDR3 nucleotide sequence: TGTGCCAGCAGCTTTCGGGTCGGGGAGTACGAGCAGTACTTC.

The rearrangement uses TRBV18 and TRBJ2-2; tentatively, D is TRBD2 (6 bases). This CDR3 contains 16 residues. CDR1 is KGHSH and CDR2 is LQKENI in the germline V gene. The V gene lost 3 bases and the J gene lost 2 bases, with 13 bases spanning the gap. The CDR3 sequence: CASSPLGGINTGELFF. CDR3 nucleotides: TGTGCCAGCTCACCCCTGGGGGGAATAAACACCGGGGAGCTGTTTTTT.

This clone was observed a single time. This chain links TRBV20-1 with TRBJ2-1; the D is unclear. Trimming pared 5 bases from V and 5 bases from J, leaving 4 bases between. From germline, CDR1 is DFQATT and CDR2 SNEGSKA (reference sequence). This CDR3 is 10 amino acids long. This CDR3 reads CSALDNEQFF. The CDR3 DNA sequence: TGCAGTGCTCTCGACAATGAGCAGTTCTTC.

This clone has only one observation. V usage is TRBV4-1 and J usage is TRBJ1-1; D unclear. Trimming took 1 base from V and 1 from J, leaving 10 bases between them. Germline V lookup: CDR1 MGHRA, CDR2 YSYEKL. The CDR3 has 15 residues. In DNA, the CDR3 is TGCGCCAGCAGCCAAGGAGCCAGAACGAACACTGAAGCTTTCTTT. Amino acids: CASSQGARTNTEAFF.

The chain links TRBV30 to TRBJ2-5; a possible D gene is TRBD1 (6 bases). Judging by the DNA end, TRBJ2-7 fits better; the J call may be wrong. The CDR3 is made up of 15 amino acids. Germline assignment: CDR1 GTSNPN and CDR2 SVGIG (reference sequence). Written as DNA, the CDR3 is TGTGCCTGGAGTGTATCAGGGGCTGGGTCCTACGAGCAGTACTTC. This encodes CAWSVSGAGSYEQYF.

CDR3 in amino acids: CASREWGGKGTDTQYF. The CDR3 coding sequence is TGTGCCAGCAGGGAGTGGGGGGGGAAAGGCACAGATACGCAGTATTTT. The chain carries TRBV7-9 and TRBJ2-3; 7 nucleotides match TRBD2. Germline V lookup: CDR1 SEHNR, CDR2 FQNEAQ (reference sequence). The CDR3 is made up of 16 amino acids. V trimming: 6 bases; J trimming: 1 base; junction bases outside the gene matches: 10.

CDR3 loop: CASRQGAGTGELFF. The CDR3 DNA sequence: TGTGCCAGCAGGCAGGGGGCGGGCACCGGGGAGCTGTTTTTT. This chain connects TRBV2 to TRBJ2-2, with 8 bases matching TRBD1. Germline V gene sequence: CDR1 SNHLY, CDR2 FYNNEI. The J segment lost 4 bases and the V segment lost 6 bases, leaving 4 bases of the junction unmatched. The CDR3 is made up of 14 amino acids. Variable domain in full (rest from reference TRBV2 and TRBJ2-2): EPEVTQTPSHQVTQMGQEVILRCVPISNHLYFYWYRQILGQKVEFLVSFYNNEISEKSEIFDDQFSVERPDGSNFTLKIRSTKLEDSAMYFCASRQGAGTGELFFGEGSRLTVL.

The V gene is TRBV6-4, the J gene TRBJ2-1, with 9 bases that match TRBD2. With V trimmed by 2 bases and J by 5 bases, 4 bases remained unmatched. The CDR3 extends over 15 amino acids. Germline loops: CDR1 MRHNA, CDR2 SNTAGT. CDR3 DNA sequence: TGTGCCAGCAGTGACGGTCTAGCGGGGCACAATGAGCAGTTCTTC. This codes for CASSDGLAGHNEQFF.

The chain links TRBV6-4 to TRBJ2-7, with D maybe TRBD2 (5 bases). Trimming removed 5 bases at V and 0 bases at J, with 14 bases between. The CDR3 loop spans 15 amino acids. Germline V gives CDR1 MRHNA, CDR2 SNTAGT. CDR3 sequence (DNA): TGTGCCAGCAGTCCCCCCGGCCGGGACTCCTACGAGCAGTACGTC. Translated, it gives CASSPPGRDSYEQYV.

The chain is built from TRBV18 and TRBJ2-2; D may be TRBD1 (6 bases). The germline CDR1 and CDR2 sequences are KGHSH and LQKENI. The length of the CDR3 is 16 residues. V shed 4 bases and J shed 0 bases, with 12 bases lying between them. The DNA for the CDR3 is TGTGCCAGCTCACGGATCACAGGGTCGAACACCGGGGAGCTGTTTTTT. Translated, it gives CASSRITGSNTGELFF.

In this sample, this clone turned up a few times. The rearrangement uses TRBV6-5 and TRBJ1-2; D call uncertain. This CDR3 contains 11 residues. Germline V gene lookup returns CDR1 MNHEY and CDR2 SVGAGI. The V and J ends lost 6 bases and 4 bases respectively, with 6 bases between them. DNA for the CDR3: TGTGCCAGCAGCTCTCTCTATGGCTACACCTTC. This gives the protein CASSSLYGYTF.

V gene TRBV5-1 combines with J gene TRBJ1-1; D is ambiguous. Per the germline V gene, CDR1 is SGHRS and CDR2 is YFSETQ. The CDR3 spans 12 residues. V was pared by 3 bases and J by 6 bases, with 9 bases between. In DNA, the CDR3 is TGCGCCAGCAGCTCTACCCCATCTGAAGCTTTCTTT. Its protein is CASSSTPSEAFF.

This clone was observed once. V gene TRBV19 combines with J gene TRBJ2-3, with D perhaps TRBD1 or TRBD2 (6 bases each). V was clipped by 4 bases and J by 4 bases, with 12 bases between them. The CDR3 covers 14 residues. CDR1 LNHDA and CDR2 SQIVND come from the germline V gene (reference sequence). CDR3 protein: CASSTKGGADTQYF. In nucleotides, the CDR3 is TGTGCCAGTAGTACGAAGGGGGGAGCAGATACGCAGTATTTT.

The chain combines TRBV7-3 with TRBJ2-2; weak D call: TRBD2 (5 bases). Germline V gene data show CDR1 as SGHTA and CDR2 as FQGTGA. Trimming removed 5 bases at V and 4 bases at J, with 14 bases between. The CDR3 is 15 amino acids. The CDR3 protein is CASSPRDTGTGELFF. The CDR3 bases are TGTGCCAGCAGCCCCCGGGATACCGGCACCGGGGAGCTGTTTTTT.

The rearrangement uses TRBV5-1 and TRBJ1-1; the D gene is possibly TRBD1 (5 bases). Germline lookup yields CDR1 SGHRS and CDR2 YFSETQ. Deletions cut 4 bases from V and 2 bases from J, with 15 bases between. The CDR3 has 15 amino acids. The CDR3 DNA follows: TGCGCCAGCAGCGATACCGGGACGGTAAACACTGAAGCTTTCTTT. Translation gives CASSDTGTVNTEAFF.

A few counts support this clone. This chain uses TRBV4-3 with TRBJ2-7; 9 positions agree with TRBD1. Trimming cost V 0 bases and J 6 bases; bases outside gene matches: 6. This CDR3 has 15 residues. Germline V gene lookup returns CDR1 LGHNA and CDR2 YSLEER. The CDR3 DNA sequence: TGCGCCAGCAGCCAAGAAGGGACAGGGAGTGGCGAGCAGTACTTC. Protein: CASSQEGTGSGEQYF.

The CDR3 DNA is TGTGCCAGCAGAAAGGGAACAGATACGCAGTATTTT. Its protein is CASRKGTDTQYF. The chain has TRBV11-1 and TRBJ2-3; D gene ambiguous. The CDR3 is made up of 12 amino acids. Germline V gives CDR1 SGHAT, CDR2 FQDESV (reference sequence). Trimming removed 6 bases from V and 3 bases from J, with 7 bases in between. Variable domain in full (rest from reference TRBV11-1 and TRBJ2-3): EAEVAQSPRYKITEKSQAVAFWCDPISGHATLYWYRQILGQGPELLVQFQDESVVDDSQLPKDRFSAERLKGVDSTLKIQPAELGDSAMYLCASRKGTDTQYFGPGTRLTVL.